Sequencing of this TCR beta chain was carried out in a study of T cell responses to AZD1222 COVID-19 vaccine. From germline, CDR1 is SGHRS and CDR2 YFSETQ. Unmatched junction bases numbered 22, after V lost 6 bases and J lost 5 bases. The CDR3 sequence is 19 residues long. TCRdb's table, derived via immunoSEQ multiplex PCR, lists solely in-frame clones and lacks some. The sample includes more than 70,000 clones, 70% to 90% of them seen just once. V is TRBV5-1 and J is TRBJ2-1, with 8 bases that match TRBD2. The source is an adult in good health. Source: peripheral blood, taken on day 0 of AZD1222 vaccination. CDR3 nucleotides: TGCGCCAGCAACTCCTGGGGGGAGCGGGGGCCACAATTGGACAATGAGCAGTTCTTC. Protein sequence: CASNSWGERGPQLDNEQFF. The whole variable domain, remainder taken from reference TRBV5-1 and TRBJ2-1, is KAGVTQTPRYLIKTRGQQVTLSCSPISGHRSVSWYQQTPGQGLQFLFEYFSETQRNKGNFPGRFSGRQFSNSRSEMNVSTLELGDSALYLCASNSWGERGPQLDNEQFFGPGTRLTVL.